The source of this T cell receptor beta chain is a study of shared T cell receptors in the human thymus. Germline CDR1 reads MDHEN; CDR2 reads SYDVKM. Trimming removed 3 bases from V and 2 bases from J; junction bases left unmatched: 4. CDR3 length: 15 residues. This table comes from immunoSEQ multiplex PCR, and its TCRdb copy is limited to in-frame clones, with some not included. The table has 700,000 or so clones, roughly 85% seen once. These data were also filed under a second study, of human thymus T cells. That work states: Surgeons resected thymus tissue during corrective heart surgery. Gene usage for V and J segments appeared biased in thymic and blood repertoires.

This TCR was sampled from a girl under three years old with a congenital heart defect. Sequencing was performed on thymocytes. The gene calls are TRBV28 and TRBJ2-5; 9 nucleotides align to TRBD2. The CDR3 DNA reads TGTGCCAGCAGTTTGGAGCGGGGGGCTCAAGAGACCCAGTACTTC. Protein sequence: CASSLERGAQETQYF.